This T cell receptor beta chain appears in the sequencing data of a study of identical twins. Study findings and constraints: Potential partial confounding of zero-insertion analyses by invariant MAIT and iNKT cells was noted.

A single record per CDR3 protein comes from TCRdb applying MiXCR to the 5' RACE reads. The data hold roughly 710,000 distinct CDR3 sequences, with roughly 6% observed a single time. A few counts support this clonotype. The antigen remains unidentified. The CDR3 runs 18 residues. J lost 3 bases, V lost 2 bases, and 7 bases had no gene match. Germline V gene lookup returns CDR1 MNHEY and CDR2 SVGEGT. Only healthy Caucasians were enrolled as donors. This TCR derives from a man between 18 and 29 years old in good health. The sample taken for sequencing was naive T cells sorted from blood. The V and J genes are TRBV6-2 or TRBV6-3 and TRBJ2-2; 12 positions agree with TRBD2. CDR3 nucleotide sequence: TGTGCCAGCAGTTACACGACTAGCGGGAGATGGGACACCGGGGAGCTGTTTTTT. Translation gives CASSYTTSGRWDTGELFF.